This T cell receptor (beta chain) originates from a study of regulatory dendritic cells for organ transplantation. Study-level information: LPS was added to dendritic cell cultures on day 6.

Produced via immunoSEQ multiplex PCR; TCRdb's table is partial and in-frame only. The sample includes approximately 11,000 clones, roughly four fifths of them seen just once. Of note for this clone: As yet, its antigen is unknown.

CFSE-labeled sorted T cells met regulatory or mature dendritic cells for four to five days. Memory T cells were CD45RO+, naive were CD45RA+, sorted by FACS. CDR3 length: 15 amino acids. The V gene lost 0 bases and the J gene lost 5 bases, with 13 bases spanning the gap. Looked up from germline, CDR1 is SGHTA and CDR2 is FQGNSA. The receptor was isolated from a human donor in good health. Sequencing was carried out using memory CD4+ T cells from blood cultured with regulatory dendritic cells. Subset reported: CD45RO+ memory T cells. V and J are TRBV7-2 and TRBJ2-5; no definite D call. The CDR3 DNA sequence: TGTGCCAGCAGCTTAGCGTCGAGCTTCCTGGAGACCCAGTACTTC. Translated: CASSLASSFLETQYF.